These 8 T cell receptor beta chains were all obtained from the same sample, sequenced in a study of post-analysis software for immune sequencing data. Antigens of these TCRs are unknown. Broader study findings: With TRBV5-6, TRBV5-1 and TRBV20-1 included, roughly five TRBV segments were more frequent in patients than in controls.

Sequencing libraries made from TCR beta cDNA carried unique molecular identifiers. Each CDR3 protein gets one entry after TCRdb re-called the PCR reads with MiXCR. The table lists hundreds of thousands of distinct CDR3 sequences, 53% of them singletons. Sequencing was performed on blood. The receptor source for this set is a girl aged 10 to 17 with multiple sclerosis.

The CDR3 protein is CSVEERRGGTEAFF. The CDR3 DNA sequence: TGCAGCGTTGAAGAGAGACGGGGGGGCACTGAAGCTTTCTTT. The chain joins TRBV29-1 to TRBJ1-1, with D possibly TRBD1 on 5 matching bases. The germline V gene encodes CDR1 SQVTM and CDR2 ANQGSEA. Trimming stripped 0 bases from V and 4 bases from J, with 12 bases between. The CDR3 runs 14 residues.

The CDR3 sequence: CASRSGLAGGEQYF. In nucleotides, the CDR3 is TGTGCCAGCAGATCCGGACTAGCGGGAGGCGAGCAGTACTTC. The chain joins TRBV6-1 to TRBJ2-7; TRBD2 aligns across 14 bases. V lost 6 bases, J lost 6 bases, and 4 bases stayed unmatched. CDR1 and CDR2 (germline): MNHNS, SASEGT. There are 14 residues in the CDR3.

The chain links TRBV27 to TRBJ2-7; 9 nucleotides align to TRBD2. Germline trimming cut 5 bases from V and 1 base from J; bases unmatched to any gene: 9. Per germline, CDR1 MNHEY and CDR2 SMNVEV (reference sequence). CDR3 length: 16 residues. The CDR3 nucleotides are TGTGCCAGCAGTAGTCGCAAGACTAGCGGATCCTACGAGCAGTACTTC. This sequence encodes CASSSRKTSGSYEQYF.

This clonotype was detected once. The chain joins TRBV12-3 or TRBV12-4 to TRBJ2-1; D unclear. V was cut by 6 bases and J by 10 bases, with 13 bases left in between. This CDR3 comprises 12 residues. As DNA, the CDR3 is TGTGCCAGCAGCCTTAGCTCCTACGAGCAGTTCTTC. Protein product: CASSLSSYEQFF.

The V call is TRBV6-5, the J call TRBJ2-7, with a possible D match to TRBD2 (5 bases). Trimming left V 3 bases short and J 2 bases short, with 17 bases between. Germline-derived CDR1 and CDR2 are MNHEY and SVGAGI. The CDR3 runs 16 residues. The CDR3 nucleotides are TGTGCCAGCAGTTATCTTTCAGTGGGGAGAGCCTACGAGCAGTACTTC. Translated: CASSYLSVGRAYEQYF.

V and J are TRBV11-1 and TRBJ2-1; 9 nucleotides line up with TRBD1. The CDR3 runs 13 residues. The germline V gene has CDR1 SGHAT and CDR2 FQDESV (reference sequence). J lost 7 bases, V lost 3 bases, and 1 base had no gene match. The CDR3 protein is CASSFGTGNEQFF. The CDR3 DNA follows: TGTGCCAGCAGCTTTGGGACAGGGAATGAGCAGTTCTTC.

This clonotype was counted between two and nine times. This chain joins TRBV20-1 and TRBJ2-3; TRBD2 aligns across 11 bases. Germline V lookup: CDR1 DFQATT, CDR2 SNEGSKA (reference sequence). J was trimmed by 2 bases and V by 0 bases; bases with no gene match: 7. The length of the CDR3 is 17 residues. The CDR3 loop is CSARDMLAGGITDTQYF. Here the CDR3 DNA reads TGCAGTGCTAGAGATATGCTAGCGGGGGGTATCACAGATACGCAGTATTTT.

The chain has TRBV21-1 and TRBJ2-3; the table calls TRBD1, which could not be checked here. TRBV21-1 is termed a pseudogene. This CDR3 has 18 amino acids. In DNA, the CDR3 is TGTGCCAGCAGCAAAGGGGTTGGGGGCTTAGTGTCGACAGATACGCAGTATTTT. Translation gives CASSKGVGGLVSTDTQYF.